The 17 T cell receptor beta chains in this list originate from one sample, sequenced in a study of cytomegalovirus exposure and HLA in healthy donors. The PCR employed 60 Vbeta primers together with 13 Jbeta primers. The repertoire was sequenced with immunoSEQ multiplex PCR; TCRdb's copy has only in-frame clones and lacks some. The sample has roughly 77,000 clones; approximately 78% are singletons. Input material: PBMCs. These receptors were collected from a middle-aged man in good health and CMV-seronegative.

The chain employs TRBV27 and TRBJ1-4, with no clear D. In germline, CDR1 is MNHEY, CDR2 SMNVEV (reference sequence). V was shortened by 6 bases and J by 4 bases, with 12 bases between the two germline ends. CDR3 length: 14 residues. The CDR3 DNA follows: TGTGCCAGCAGGTCGTCGGGAGTTAATGAAAAACTGTTTTTT. Protein: CASRSSGVNEKLFF.

The chain carries TRBV11-3 and TRBJ1-2, with TRBD1 matching over 8 bases. Germline loops: CDR1 SGHNT, CDR2 YENEEA. V shed 6 bases, J shed 8 bases, and the junction held 8 bases outside the gene matches. The CDR3 covers 13 residues. This CDR3 is CASRSTGVGGYTF. CDR3 nucleotide sequence: TGTGCCAGCAGGTCGACAGGGGTAGGGGGCTACACCTTC.

The chain is built from TRBV27 and TRBJ1-5; D perhaps matches TRBD1 (6 bases). Germline CDR1 is MNHEY and CDR2 is SMNVEV (reference sequence). The V and J ends lost 2 bases and 7 bases respectively, with 12 bases between them. The CDR3 length is 14 residues. The CDR3 region is CASSLPGAGQPQHF. As DNA, the CDR3 is TGTGCCAGCAGTTTACCAGGGGCAGGGCAGCCCCAGCATTTT.

The CDR3, as DNA: TGTGCCAGCAGCTCGGGGACAGGGGACTACGAGCAGTACTTC. Residues: CASSSGTGDYEQYF. The chain uses TRBV7-6 and TRBJ2-7; 10 bases line up with TRBD1. The length of the CDR3 is 14 residues. J was trimmed by 3 bases and V by 4 bases; bases with no gene match: 3. Germline V gene sequence: CDR1 SGHVS, CDR2 FNYEAQ.

V usage is TRBV9 and J usage is TRBJ2-3; 11 positions match TRBD2. The germline gives CDR1 SGDLS, CDR2 YYNGEE. The CDR3 length is 17 residues. The V and J ends lost 3 bases and 3 bases, in that order; junction bases with no gene match: 9. For the CDR3, the DNA is TGTGCCAGCAGCGCAGACCCTACTAGCGGGAGTACAGATACGCAGTATTTT. Translating it yields CASSADPTSGSTDTQYF. The whole variable domain, filled in from reference TRBV9 and TRBJ2-3, reads DSGVTQTPKHLITATGQRVTLRCSPRSGDLSVYWYQQSLDQGLQFLIQYYNGEERAKGNILERFSAQQFPDLHSELNLSSLELGDSALYFCASSADPTSGSTDTQYFGPGTRLTVL.

Only a few counts were recorded for this clone. The V and J genes are TRBV5-6 and TRBJ2-1; TRBD1 agrees at 8 bases. The CDR3 runs to 15 residues. Losses at the gene ends were 0 bases for V and 9 bases for J; bases not matched to a gene: 8. Germline V gives CDR1 SGHDT, CDR2 YYEEEE. The DNA for the CDR3 is TGTGCCAGCAGCTTGGGACAGGGGAGTTTGCGTGAGCAGTTCTTC. It translates to CASSLGQGSLREQFF.

The CDR3 DNA sequence: TGTGCCAGCAGCCTCAATCAGGACAGGAGGATCTCTGAAGCTTTCTTT. Residues: CASSLNQDRRISEAFF. The chain carries TRBV13 and TRBJ1-1; TRBD1 aligns across 7 bases. Germline assignment: CDR1 PRHDT and CDR2 FYEKMQ (reference sequence). CDR3 length: 16 residues. V trimming: 5 bases; J trimming: 6 bases; junction bases outside the gene matches: 15.

To note about this clone: This specimen includes other DNA sequences encoding the same CDR3. CDR3 residues: CATSREGQGIYEQYF. For the CDR3, the DNA is TGTGCCACCAGCAGAGAGGGACAGGGAATCTACGAGCAGTACTTC. This chain joins TRBV15 and TRBJ2-7; 9 positions match TRBD1. The CDR3 covers 15 residues. The germline gives CDR1 LNHNV, CDR2 YYDKDF (reference sequence). After removal of 0 bases from V and 3 bases from J, the junction contained 3 bases not matched to a gene.

The chain carries TRBV19 and TRBJ1-1; 8 nucleotides match TRBD1. Trimming at V came to 3 bases and at J to 1 base, leaving 19 bases not matched to a gene. Germline V gene sequence: CDR1 LNHDA, CDR2 SQIVND (reference sequence). The CDR3 contains 20 residues. CDR3 in DNA: TGTGCCAGTAGTATTCGGGAGACAGGGGTAAGGTCTTTCGGGAACACTGAAGCTTTCTTT. Protein product: CASSIRETGVRSFGNTEAFF.

This sequence joins TRBV21-1 and TRBJ1-1. TRBV21-1 is described as a pseudogene. This CDR3 spans 15 amino acids. The CDR3 sequence is CASSKAREVGTEAFF. The CDR3 nucleotides are TGTGCCAGCAGCAAAGCGAGGGAGGTGGGCACTGAAGCTTTCTTT.

The J gene is TRBJ2-3, the V gene TRBV11-2, with D maybe TRBD2 (6 bases). The CDR3 consists of 15 residues. V gave up 4 bases and J gave up 8 bases, with 19 bases separating them. Germline CDR1 SGHAT, CDR2 FQNNGV. Here the CDR3 reads CASSYGGPIGGTQYF. CDR3 DNA sequence: TGTGCCAGCAGCTACGGAGGGCCCATAGGAGGTACGCAGTATTTT.

The J gene is TRBJ2-7, the V gene TRBV7-2; no clear D gene. Trimming took 4 bases from V and 3 from J, leaving 4 bases between them. Germline CDR1 and CDR2: SGHTA and FQGNSA. The length of the CDR3 is 11 residues. CDR3 protein: CASSYNYEQYF. The DNA for the CDR3 is TGTGCCAGCAGCTACAACTACGAGCAGTACTTC.

The rearrangement joins TRBV18 to TRBJ1-4; 9 nucleotides match TRBD1. Unmatched junction bases numbered 12, after V lost 4 bases and J lost 3 bases. Germline V gives CDR1 KGHSH, CDR2 LQKENI. The CDR3 runs 18 residues. The CDR3 region has the DNA TGTGCCAGCTCACGGAATCCGGGACAGGGTAGAGCTAATGAAAAACTGTTTTTT. This gives the protein CASSRNPGQGRANEKLFF.

The chain combines TRBV11-2 with TRBJ2-7; D gene ambiguous. This CDR3 comprises 12 residues. Germline CDR1 reads SGHAT; CDR2 reads FQNNGV. V was pared by 3 bases and J by 6 bases, with 9 bases between. The CDR3 sequence: CASSLFSTEQYF. The CDR3 DNA sequence: TGTGCCAGCAGCTTGTTCAGTACCGAGCAGTACTTC.

V is TRBV9 and J is TRBJ2-5; maybe TRBD1 (6 bases). Germline CDR1 reads SGDLS; CDR2 reads YYNGEE. Trimming removed 0 bases at V and 5 bases at J, with 11 bases between. The CDR3 loop spans 14 amino acids. The CDR3 loop is CASSVGPRGETQYF. In nucleotides, the CDR3 is TGTGCCAGCAGCGTAGGGCCAAGGGGGGAGACCCAGTACTTC.

The DNA for the CDR3 is TGTGCCTGGAGTGTTCTCCGTGAGCAGTTCTTC. Encoded protein: CAWSVLREQFF. The V and J genes are TRBV30 and TRBJ2-1; D not resolved. V lost 0 bases to trimming and J lost 9 bases, with 6 bases between them. The CDR3 runs to 11 residues. The germline V gene has CDR1 GTSNPN and CDR2 SVGIG (reference sequence).

This clone is a singleton in its sample. This chain connects TRBV27 to TRBJ2-7; 7 bases are a match to TRBD1. This CDR3 region has 13 residues. Germline V gives CDR1 MNHEY, CDR2 SMNVEV (reference sequence). V was pared by 4 bases and J by 6 bases, with 6 bases of the junction left unmatched. The CDR3 loop reads CASSYNRGAEQYF. CDR3 nucleotides: TGTGCCAGCAGTTACAACAGGGGTGCCGAGCAGTACTTC.